The 18 T cell receptor beta chains listed next were all sequenced from one sample in a study of blood T cell repertoires in COVID-19. Produced via immunoSEQ multiplex PCR; TCRdb's table is partial and in-frame only. Here the sample spans 160,000 or so clones, about 90% being singletons. Sequencing used PBMCs or T cells enriched from blood (not recorded which). The receptors here all came from a human donor with acute COVID-19. The donor label of this sample is uncertain.

The V and J genes are TRBV4-1 and TRBJ1-4; D ambiguous. V was pared by 1 base and J by 7 bases, with 13 bases between. Germline assignment: CDR1 MGHRA and CDR2 YSYEKL. This CDR3 spans 15 amino acids. The CDR3 loop is CASSQGVGGSEKLFF. CDR3 DNA sequence: TGCGCCAGCAGCCAAGGAGTAGGAGGGAGTGAAAAACTGTTTTTT.

V and J are TRBV29-1 and TRBJ1-1; D gene uncertain. There are 13 residues in the CDR3. The germline CDR1 and CDR2 sequences are SQVTM and ANQGSEA. V lost 6 bases and J lost 1, with 12 bases in between. The CDR3 DNA reads TGCAGCGTAGAGAGGGCGGGGAACACTGAAGCTTTCTTT. Its translation: CSVERAGNTEAFF.

The chain employs TRBV7-2 and TRBJ1-2; D is undetermined. Per germline, CDR1 SGHTA and CDR2 FQGNSA. Trimming took 2 bases from V and 7 from J, leaving 11 bases between them. The CDR3 covers 13 residues. The CDR3 nucleotides are TGTGCCAGCAGCTTAACCCTCTCGGGTGGCTACACCTTC. Protein product: CASSLTLSGGYTF.

The rearrangement uses TRBV7-3 and TRBJ1-1; D gene unclear. The germline gives CDR1 SGHTA, CDR2 FQGTGA. V lost 5 bases to trimming and J lost 1 base, with 8 bases between them. This CDR3 is built from 13 residues. CDR3 amino acids: CASSLTSNTEAFF. The CDR3, as DNA: TGTGCCAGCAGCCTCACTTCGAACACTGAAGCTTTCTTT.

In its sample, this clone was seen once. The chain couples TRBV9 to TRBJ2-2, with 7 bases aligning to TRBD2. Losses at the gene ends were 0 bases for V and 10 bases for J; bases not matched to a gene: 9. Germline CDR1 SGDLS, CDR2 YYNGEE. This CDR3 contains 15 residues. CDR3 in amino acids: CASSVGDYLPAELFF. Written as DNA, the CDR3 is TGTGCCAGCAGCGTAGGGGACTACCTACCAGCGGAGCTGTTTTTT.

This rearrangement joins TRBV2 to TRBJ1-1; 12 bases match TRBD1. Trimming removed 6 bases from V and 5 bases from J; junction bases left unmatched: 7. Germline CDR1 and CDR2: SNHLY and FYNNEI. CDR3 length equals 15 residues. The CDR3 here is CASRGQGAPGTEAFF. In DNA form, the CDR3 reads TGTGCCAGCAGGGGACAGGGGGCGCCCGGGACTGAAGCTTTCTTT.

The V gene is TRBV7-9, the J gene TRBJ2-5, with 12 bases aligning to TRBD1. The CDR3 covers 19 residues. The trim removed 1 base at V and 6 bases at J, leaving 15 bases unmatched. The V gene's germline CDR1 is SEHNR and CDR2 FQNEAQ (reference sequence). The CDR3 loop is CASSLEVLQGTGGLKTQYF. CDR3 bases: TGTGCCAGCAGCTTAGAGGTGCTGCAGGGGACAGGGGGCTTGAAGACCCAGTACTTC.

CDR3 in DNA: TGTGCCAGTAGTATTTCAAGTCCTACCTACGAGCAGTACTTC. Protein sequence: CASSISSPTYEQYF. The chain uses TRBV19 and TRBJ2-7, with D uncertain. The CDR3 extends over 14 amino acids. V was cut by 3 bases and J by 2 bases, with 11 bases left in between. The germline V gene encodes CDR1 LNHDA and CDR2 SQIVND (reference sequence).

The chain carries TRBV4-3 and TRBJ1-3; 8 positions agree with TRBD1. Trimming cost V 0 bases and J 4 bases; bases outside gene matches: 5. The CDR3 sequence is 16 residues long. Germline loops: CDR1 LGHNA, CDR2 YSLEER. The CDR3 sequence: CASSQDPGTGGNTIYF. The CDR3, as DNA: TGCGCCAGCAGCCAAGATCCCGGGACAGGAGGAAACACCATATATTTT.

The chain uses TRBV15 and TRBJ2-3; 9 bases line up with TRBD2. The V gene's germline CDR1 is LNHNV and CDR2 YYDKDF (reference sequence). There are 17 residues in the CDR3. V gave up 0 bases and J gave up 4 bases; unmatched junction bases: 8. The CDR3 protein is CATSRERGGGGADTQYF. For the CDR3, the DNA is TGTGCCACCAGCAGAGAACGGGGTGGCGGGGGGGCAGATACGCAGTATTTT.

This rearrangement joins TRBV30 to TRBJ1-4; D is unclear. V lost 3 bases and J 8 bases, leaving 4 bases between the germline ends. The CDR3 sequence is 10 residues long. The germline CDR1 and CDR2 sequences are GTSNPN and SVGIG (reference sequence). The CDR3 DNA sequence: TGTGCCTGGAGGCTAGAAAAACTGTTTTTT. It encodes CAWRLEKLFF. The variable domain in full, completed from reference TRBV30 and TRBJ1-4, reads SQTIHQWPATLVQPVGSPLSLECTVEGTSNPNLYWYRQAAGRGLQLLFYSVGIGQISSEVPQNLSASRPQDRQFILSSKKLLLSDSGFYLCAWRLEKLFFGSGTQLSVL.

The chain has TRBV11-1 and TRBJ2-1; the D gene is possibly TRBD2 (5 bases). The length of the CDR3 is 13 residues. The V and J ends lost 7 bases and 8 bases respectively, with 15 bases between them. Germline V gene lookup returns CDR1 SGHAT and CDR2 FQDESV (reference sequence). In nucleotides, the CDR3 is TGTGCCAGCAACGCGCCCGAGGGCGATGAGCAGTTCTTC. Its translation: CASNAPEGDEQFF.

The chain couples TRBV11-2 to TRBJ1-1; 9 bases fit TRBD1. The trim removed 1 base at V and 7 bases at J, leaving 13 bases unmatched. From germline, CDR1 is SGHAT and CDR2 FQNNGV. CDR3 size: 17 residues. CDR3 in DNA: TGTGCCAGCAGCTTAGTAATTGGGACAGGGACCAATTATGAAGCTTTCTTT. This sequence encodes CASSLVIGTGTNYEAFF.

The rearrangement uses TRBV4-1 and TRBJ1-4; D uncertain. The germline CDR1 and CDR2 sequences are MGHRA and YSYEKL. This CDR3 has 16 residues. The germline V and J ends were trimmed by 4 bases and 8 bases, with 20 bases remaining between them. The CDR3 protein is CASSPRETLAREKLFF. DNA for the CDR3: TGCGCCAGCAGCCCCCGGGAGACGTTGGCCAGGGAAAAACTGTTTTTT.

The chain is built from TRBV18 and TRBJ1-2; weak D call: TRBD1 (5 bases). V lost 4 bases and J lost 1, with 16 bases in between. In germline, CDR1 is KGHSH, CDR2 LQKENI. This CDR3 has 16 residues. The CDR3 bases are TGTGCCAGCTCACAAGGAGGAGGGGCCCTTAACTATGGCTACACCTTC. This gives the protein CASSQGGGALNYGYTF.

The chain uses TRBV6-5 and TRBJ2-5, with TRBD1 matching over 10 bases. V shed 5 bases and J 6 bases; nucleotides not matched to a gene: 6. Germline-derived CDR1 and CDR2 are MNHEY and SVGAGI. The CDR3 extends over 14 amino acids. The CDR3 bases are TGTGCCAGCAGTCCCGGACAGGGGGGACAGACCCAGTACTTC. This gives the protein CASSPGQGGQTQYF.

This clone was seen only a few times. The chain uses TRBV30 and TRBJ1-1; no clear D. Germline assignment: CDR1 GTSNPN and CDR2 SVGIG (reference sequence). V lost 0 bases, J lost 1 base, and 6 bases lay in between. CDR3 length: 13 residues. This CDR3 is CAWSVAGNTEAFF. The DNA of the CDR3 is TGTGCCTGGAGTGTCGCCGGGAACACTGAAGCTTTCTTT.

The CDR3 coding sequence is TGTGCCAGCAGTTCTCAGGGGGTATCTGGGGCCAACGTCCTGACTTTC. Residues: CASSSQGVSGANVLTF. The V gene is TRBV6-5, the J gene TRBJ2-6; 7 bases are shared with TRBD1. V gave up 4 bases and J gave up 1 base; unmatched junction bases: 4. The germline V gene encodes CDR1 MNHEY and CDR2 SVGAGI. This CDR3 is built from 16 residues.